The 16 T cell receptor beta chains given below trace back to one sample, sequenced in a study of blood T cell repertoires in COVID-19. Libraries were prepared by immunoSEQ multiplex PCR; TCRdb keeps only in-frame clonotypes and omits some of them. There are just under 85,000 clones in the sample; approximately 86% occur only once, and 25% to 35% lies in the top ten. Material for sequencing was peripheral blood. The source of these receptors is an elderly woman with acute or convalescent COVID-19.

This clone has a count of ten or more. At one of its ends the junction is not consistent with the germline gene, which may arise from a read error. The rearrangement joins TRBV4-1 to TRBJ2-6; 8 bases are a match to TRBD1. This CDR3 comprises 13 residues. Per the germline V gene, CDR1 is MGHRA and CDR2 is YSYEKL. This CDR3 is CASSQVMTGVTIF. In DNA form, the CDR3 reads TGCGCCAGCAGCCAAGTGATGACAGGGGTCACCATTTTC.

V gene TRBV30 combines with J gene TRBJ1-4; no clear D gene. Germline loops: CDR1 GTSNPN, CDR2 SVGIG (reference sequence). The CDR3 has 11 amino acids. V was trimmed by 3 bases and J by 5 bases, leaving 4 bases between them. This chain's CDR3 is CAWSANEKLFF. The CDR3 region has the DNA TGTGCCTGGAGCGCGAATGAAAAACTGTTTTTT.

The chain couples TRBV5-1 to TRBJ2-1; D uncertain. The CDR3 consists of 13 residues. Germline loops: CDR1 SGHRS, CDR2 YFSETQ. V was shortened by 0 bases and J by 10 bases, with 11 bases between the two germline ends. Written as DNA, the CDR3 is TGCGCCAGCAGCTTGGGGGCCCAATCAGAGCAGTTCTTC. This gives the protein CASSLGAQSEQFF.

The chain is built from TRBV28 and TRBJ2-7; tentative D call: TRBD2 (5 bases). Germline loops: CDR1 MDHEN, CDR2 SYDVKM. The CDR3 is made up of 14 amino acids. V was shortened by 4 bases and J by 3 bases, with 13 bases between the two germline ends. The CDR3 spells CASSSSAGGYEQYF. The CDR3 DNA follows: TGTGCCAGCAGTTCATCCGCAGGAGGCTACGAGCAGTACTTC. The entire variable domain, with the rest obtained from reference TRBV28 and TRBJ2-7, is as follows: DVKVTQSSRYLVKRTGEKVFLECVQDMDHENMFWYRQDPGLGLRLIYFSYDVKMKEKGDIPEGYSVSREKKERFSLILESASTNQTSMYLCASSSSAGGYEQYFGPGTRLTVT.

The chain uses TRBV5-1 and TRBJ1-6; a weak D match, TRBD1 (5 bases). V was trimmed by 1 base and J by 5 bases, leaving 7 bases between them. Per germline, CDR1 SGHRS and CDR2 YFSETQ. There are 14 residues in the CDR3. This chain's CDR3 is CASSLSGDNSPLHF. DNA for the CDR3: TGCGCCAGCAGCTTGTCGGGGGATAATTCACCCCTCCACTTT.

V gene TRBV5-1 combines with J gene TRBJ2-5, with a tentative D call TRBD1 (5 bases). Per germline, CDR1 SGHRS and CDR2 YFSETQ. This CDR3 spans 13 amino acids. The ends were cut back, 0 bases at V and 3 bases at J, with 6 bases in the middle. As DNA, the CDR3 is TGCGCCAGCAGCTTGGGCAGGGAAGAGACCCAGTACTTC. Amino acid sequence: CASSLGREETQYF.

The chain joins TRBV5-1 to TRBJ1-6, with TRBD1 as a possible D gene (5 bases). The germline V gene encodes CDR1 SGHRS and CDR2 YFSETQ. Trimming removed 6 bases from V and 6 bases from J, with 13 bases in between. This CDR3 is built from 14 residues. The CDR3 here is CASMVGTSNSPLHF. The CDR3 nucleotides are TGCGCCAGCATGGTTGGGACTTCTAATTCACCCCTCCACTTT. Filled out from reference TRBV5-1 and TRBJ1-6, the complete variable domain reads KAGVTQTPRYLIKTRGQQVTLSCSPISGHRSVSWYQQTPGQGLQFLFEYFSETQRNKGNFPGRFSGRQFSNSRSEMNVSTLELGDSALYLCASMVGTSNSPLHFGNGTRLTVT.

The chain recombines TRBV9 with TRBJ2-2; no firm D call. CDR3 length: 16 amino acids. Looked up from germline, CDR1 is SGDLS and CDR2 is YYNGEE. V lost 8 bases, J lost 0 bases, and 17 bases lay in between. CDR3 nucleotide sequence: TGTGCCAGGAATGACTGGCGGAACACGAACACCGGGGAGCTGTTTTTT. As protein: CARNDWRNTNTGELFF.

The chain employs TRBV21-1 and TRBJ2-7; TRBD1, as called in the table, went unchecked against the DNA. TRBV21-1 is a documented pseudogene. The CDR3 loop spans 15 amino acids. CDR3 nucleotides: TGTGCCAGCAGCAAAGACAGGGGTAAGGTCTACGAGCAGTACTTC. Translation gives CASSKDRGKVYEQYF.

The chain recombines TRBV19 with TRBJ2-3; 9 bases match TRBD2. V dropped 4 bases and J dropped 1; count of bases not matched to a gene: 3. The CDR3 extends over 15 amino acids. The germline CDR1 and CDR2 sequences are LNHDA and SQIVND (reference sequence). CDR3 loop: CASSTGTSRTDTQYF. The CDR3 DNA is TGTGCCAGTAGTACGGGGACTAGCCGCACAGATACGCAGTATTTT. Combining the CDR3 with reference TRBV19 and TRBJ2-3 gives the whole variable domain DGGITQSPKYLFRKEGQNVTLSCEQNLNHDAMYWYRQDPGQGLRLIYYSQIVNDFQKGDIAEGYSVSREKKESFPLTVTSAQKNPTAFYLCASSTGTSRTDTQYFGPGTRLTVL.

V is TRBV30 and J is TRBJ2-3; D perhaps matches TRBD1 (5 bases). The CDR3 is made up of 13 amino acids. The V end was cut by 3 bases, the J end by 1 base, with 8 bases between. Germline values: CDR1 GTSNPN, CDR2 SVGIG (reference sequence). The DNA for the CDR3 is TGTGCCTGGAGCCAGGGCCGCACAGATACGCAGTATTTT. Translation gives CAWSQGRTDTQYF. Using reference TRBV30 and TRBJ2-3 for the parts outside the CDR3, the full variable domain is SQTIHQWPATLVQPVGSPLSLECTVEGTSNPNLYWYRQAAGRGLQLLFYSVGIGQISSEVPQNLSASRPQDRQFILSSKKLLLSDSGFYLCAWSQGRTDTQYFGPGTRLTVL.

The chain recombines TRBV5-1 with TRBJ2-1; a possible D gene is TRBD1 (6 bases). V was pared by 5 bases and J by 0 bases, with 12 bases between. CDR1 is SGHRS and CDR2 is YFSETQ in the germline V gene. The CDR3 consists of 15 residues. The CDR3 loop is CASSYTGSSYNEQFF. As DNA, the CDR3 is TGCGCCAGCAGTTACACAGGGAGCTCCTACAATGAGCAGTTCTTC.

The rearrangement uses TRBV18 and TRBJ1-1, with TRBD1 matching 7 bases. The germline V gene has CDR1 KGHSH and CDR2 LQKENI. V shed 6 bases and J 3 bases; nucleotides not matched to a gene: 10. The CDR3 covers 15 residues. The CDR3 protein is CASSTLQGGDTEAFF. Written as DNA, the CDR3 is TGTGCCAGCTCCACACTGCAGGGGGGAGACACTGAAGCTTTCTTT.

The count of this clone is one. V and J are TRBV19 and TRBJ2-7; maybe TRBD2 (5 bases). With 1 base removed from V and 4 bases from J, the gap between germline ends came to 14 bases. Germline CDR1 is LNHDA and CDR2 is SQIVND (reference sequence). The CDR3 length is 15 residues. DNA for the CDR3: TGTGCCAGTAGTATAGGCGTCGGGGATAAATACGAGCAGTACTTC. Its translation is CASSIGVGDKYEQYF.

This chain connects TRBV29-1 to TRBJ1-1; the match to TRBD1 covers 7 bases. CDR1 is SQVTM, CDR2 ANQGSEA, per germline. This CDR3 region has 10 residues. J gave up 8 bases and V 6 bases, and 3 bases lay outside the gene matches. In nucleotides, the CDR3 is TGCAGCGTCGGACAGGAAGAAGCTTTCTTT. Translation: CSVGQEEAFF. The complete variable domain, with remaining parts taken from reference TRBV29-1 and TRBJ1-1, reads SAVISQKPSRDICQRGTSLTIQCQVDSQVTMMFWYRQQPGQSLTLIATANQGSEATYESGFVIDKFPISRPNLTFSTLTVSNMSPEDSSIYLCSVGQEEAFFGQGTRLTVV.

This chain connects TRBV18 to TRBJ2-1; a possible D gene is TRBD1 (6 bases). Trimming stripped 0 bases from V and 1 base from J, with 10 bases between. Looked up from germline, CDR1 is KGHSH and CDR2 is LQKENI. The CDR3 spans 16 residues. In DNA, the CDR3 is TGTGCCAGCTCACCACCGGGCAGGGGTTCCTACAATGAGCAGTTCTTC. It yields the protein CASSPPGRGSYNEQFF. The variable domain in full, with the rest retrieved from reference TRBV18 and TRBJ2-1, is NAGVMQNPRHLVRRRGQEARLRCSPMKGHSHVYWYRQLPEEGLKFMVYLQKENIIDESGMPKERFSAEFPKEGPSILRIQQVVRGDSAAYFCASSPPGRGSYNEQFFGPGTRLTVL.